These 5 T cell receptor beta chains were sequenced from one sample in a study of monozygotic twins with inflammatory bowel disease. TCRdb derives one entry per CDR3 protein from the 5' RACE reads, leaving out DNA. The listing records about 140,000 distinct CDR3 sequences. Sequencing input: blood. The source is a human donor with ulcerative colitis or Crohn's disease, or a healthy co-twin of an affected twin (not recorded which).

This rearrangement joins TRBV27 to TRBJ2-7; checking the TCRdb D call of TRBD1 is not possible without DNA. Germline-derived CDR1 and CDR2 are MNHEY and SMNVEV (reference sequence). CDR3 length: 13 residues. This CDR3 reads CASRYLGQDKQYF.

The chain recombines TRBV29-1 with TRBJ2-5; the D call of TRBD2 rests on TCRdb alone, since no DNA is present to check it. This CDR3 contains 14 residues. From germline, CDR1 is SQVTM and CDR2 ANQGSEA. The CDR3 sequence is CSVTGLAGGALLNF.

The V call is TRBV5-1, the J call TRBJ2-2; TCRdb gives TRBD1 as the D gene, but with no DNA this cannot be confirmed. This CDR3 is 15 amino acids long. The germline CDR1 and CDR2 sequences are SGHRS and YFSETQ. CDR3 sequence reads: CASSLDPLGTGELFF.

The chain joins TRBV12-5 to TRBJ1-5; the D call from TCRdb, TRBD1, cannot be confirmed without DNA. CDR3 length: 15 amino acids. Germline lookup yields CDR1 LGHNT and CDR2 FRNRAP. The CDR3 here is CASGPGQGNNQPQHF.

The CDR3 protein is CASSSLEGVSYEQYF. This chain links TRBV19 with TRBJ2-7. This CDR3 is 15 amino acids long. CDR1 and CDR2 from the germline V gene are LNHDA and SQIVND (reference sequence).